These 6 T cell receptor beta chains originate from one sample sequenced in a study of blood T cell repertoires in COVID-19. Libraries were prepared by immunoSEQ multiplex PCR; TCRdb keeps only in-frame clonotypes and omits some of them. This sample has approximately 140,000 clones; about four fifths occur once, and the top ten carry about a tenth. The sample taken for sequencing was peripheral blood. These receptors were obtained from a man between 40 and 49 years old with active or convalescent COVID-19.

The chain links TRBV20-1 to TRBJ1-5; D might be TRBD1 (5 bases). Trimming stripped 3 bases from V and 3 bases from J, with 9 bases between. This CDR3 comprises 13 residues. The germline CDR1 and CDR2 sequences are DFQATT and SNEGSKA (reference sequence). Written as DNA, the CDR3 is TGCAGTGCTAGTAGCGGGGCCAATCAGCCCCAGCATTTT. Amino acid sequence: CSASSGANQPQHF.

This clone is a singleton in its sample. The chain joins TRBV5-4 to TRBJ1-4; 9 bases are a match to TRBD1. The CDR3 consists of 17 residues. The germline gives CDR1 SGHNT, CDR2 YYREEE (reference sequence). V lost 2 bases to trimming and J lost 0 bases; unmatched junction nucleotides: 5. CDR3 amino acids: CASSLGTGPATNEKLFF. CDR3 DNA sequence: TGTGCCAGCAGCTTAGGGACAGGGCCTGCAACTAATGAAAAACTGTTTTTT. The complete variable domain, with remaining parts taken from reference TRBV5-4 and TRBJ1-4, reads ETGVTQSPTHLIKTRGQQVTLRCSSQSGHNTVSWYQQALGQGPQFIFQYYREEENGRGNFPPRFSGLQFPNYSSELNVNALELDDSALYLCASSLGTGPATNEKLFFGSGTQLSVL.

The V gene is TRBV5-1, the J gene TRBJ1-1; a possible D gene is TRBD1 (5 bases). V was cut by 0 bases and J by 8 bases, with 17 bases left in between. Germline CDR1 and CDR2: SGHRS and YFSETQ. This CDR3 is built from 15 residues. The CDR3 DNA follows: TGCGCCAGCAGCTTGGACTCAGGGAGGGAGAAAGAAGCTTTCTTT. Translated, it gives CASSLDSGREKEAFF.

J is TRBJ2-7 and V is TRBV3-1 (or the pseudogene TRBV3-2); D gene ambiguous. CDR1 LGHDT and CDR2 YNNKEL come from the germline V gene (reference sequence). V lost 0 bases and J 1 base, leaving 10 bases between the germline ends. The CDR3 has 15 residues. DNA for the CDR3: TGTGCCAGCAGCCAAGATCCCGGCAGGTCCTACGAGCAGTACTTC. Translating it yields CASSQDPGRSYEQYF.

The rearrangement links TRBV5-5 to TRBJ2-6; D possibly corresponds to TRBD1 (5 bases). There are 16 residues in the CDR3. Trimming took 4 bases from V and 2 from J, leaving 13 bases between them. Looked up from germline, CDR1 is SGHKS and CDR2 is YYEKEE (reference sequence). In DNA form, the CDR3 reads TGTGCCAGCAGCGTATACCAGGGTCCTGGGGCCAACGTCCTGACTTTC. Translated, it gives CASSVYQGPGANVLTF.

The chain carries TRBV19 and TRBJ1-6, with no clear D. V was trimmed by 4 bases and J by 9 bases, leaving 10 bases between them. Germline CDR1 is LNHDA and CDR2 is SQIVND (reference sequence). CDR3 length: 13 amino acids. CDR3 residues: CASSSRGGSPLHF. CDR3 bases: TGTGCCAGTAGTAGCCGAGGAGGTTCACCCCTCCACTTT.